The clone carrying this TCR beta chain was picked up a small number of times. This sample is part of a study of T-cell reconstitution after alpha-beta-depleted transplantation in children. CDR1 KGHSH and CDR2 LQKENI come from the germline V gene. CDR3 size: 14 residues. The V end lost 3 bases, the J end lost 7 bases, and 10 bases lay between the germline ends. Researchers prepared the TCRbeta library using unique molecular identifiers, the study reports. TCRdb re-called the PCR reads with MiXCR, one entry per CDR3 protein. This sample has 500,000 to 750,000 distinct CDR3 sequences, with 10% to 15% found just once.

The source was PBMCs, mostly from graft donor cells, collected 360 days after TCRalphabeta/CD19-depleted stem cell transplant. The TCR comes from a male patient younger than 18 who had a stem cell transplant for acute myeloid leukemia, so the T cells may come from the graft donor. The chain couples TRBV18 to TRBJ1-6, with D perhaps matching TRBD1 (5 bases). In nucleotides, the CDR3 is TGTGCCAGCTCACCGGGGCAGACCAATTCACCCCTCCACTTT. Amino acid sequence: CASSPGQTNSPLHF.